What follows are 25 T cell receptor beta chains derived from one specimen sequenced in a study of cytomegalovirus exposure and HLA in healthy donors. PCR involved 60 Vbeta and 13 Jbeta primers. TCRdb's table, derived via immunoSEQ multiplex PCR, lists solely in-frame clones and lacks some. The table includes 130,000 to 150,000 clones, nearly 85% detected once. Sequencing input: PBMCs. These receptors came from a male donor in good health and CMV-seronegative.

The CDR3 region has the DNA TGTGCCAGTAGTATAGGGCCAGGGAGGGATCAGCCCCAGCATTTT. Residues: CASSIGPGRDQPQHF. This chain uses TRBV19 with TRBJ1-5; TRBD1 is a possible D gene (5 bases). There are 15 residues in the CDR3. V was trimmed by 1 base and J by 5 bases, leaving 12 bases between them. CDR1 and CDR2 from the germline V gene are LNHDA and SQIVND (reference sequence).

J is TRBJ1-2 and V is TRBV6-1, with a weak D call TRBD1 (5 bases). The V gene's germline CDR1 is MNHNS and CDR2 SASEGT. V lost 3 bases, J lost 1 base, and 15 bases lay in between. This CDR3 has 16 amino acids. The CDR3 coding sequence is TGTGCCAGCAGTGATCTAGCGACAGATATTAACTATGGCTACACCTTC. This codes for CASSDLATDINYGYTF.

The DNA for the CDR3 is TGTGCCAGCTCACCCAGACAGGGGGGCCCTCTGCACGAGCAGTACTTC. Its translation is CASSPRQGGPLHEQYF. The genes are TRBV18 and TRBJ2-7; 9 bases are a match to TRBD1. V trimming: 3 bases; J trimming: 5 bases; junction bases outside the gene matches: 11. CDR1 is KGHSH, CDR2 LQKENI, per germline. The CDR3 runs to 16 residues.

V is TRBV27 and J is TRBJ2-1; 8 positions agree with TRBD1. J lost 2 bases, V lost 0 bases, and 15 bases had no gene match. CDR3 length: 20 amino acids. CDR1 and CDR2 (germline): MNHEY, SMNVEV (reference sequence). CDR3 sequence reads: CASSLSYLQLQGVPYNEQFF. CDR3 DNA sequence: TGTGCCAGCAGTTTATCCTACCTCCAATTACAGGGGGTCCCCTACAATGAGCAGTTCTTC.

The CDR3 is CATSRDSEQYF. CDR3 DNA sequence: TGTGCCACCAGCAGAGACTCCGAGCAGTACTTC. This rearrangement joins TRBV15 to TRBJ2-5; D not certain. The J call may not be correct, given that the DNA end is closer to TRBJ2-7. This CDR3 is built from 11 residues. Germline V gene sequence: CDR1 LNHNV, CDR2 YYDKDF (reference sequence).

This clone was seen more than once but under ten times. The chain links TRBV6-6 to TRBJ1-5, with a tentative D call TRBD1 (6 bases). Germline V gene sequence: CDR1 MNHNY, CDR2 SVGAGI (reference sequence). Trimming shortened V by 6 bases and J by 2 bases, and 11 bases separated the two germline ends. The CDR3 spans 14 residues. The CDR3 DNA is TGTGCCAGCAGCCTCGACAGGCGCAATCAGCCCCAGCATTTT. Encoded protein: CASSLDRRNQPQHF.

The genes are TRBV4-1 and TRBJ2-7; 8 bases match TRBD1. The germline CDR1 and CDR2 sequences are MGHRA and YSYEKL. The CDR3 has 16 residues. J was trimmed by 5 bases and V by 2 bases; bases with no gene match: 11. The CDR3 DNA is TGCGCCAGCAGCCAAATCGCCGGACAGGGAAGGAACGAGCAGTACTTC. Its protein is CASSQIAGQGRNEQYF.

This clone was counted a few times. The rearrangement links TRBV5-6 to TRBJ1-2; D is unclear. The CDR3 loop spans 14 amino acids. Trimming shortened V by 5 bases and J by 4 bases, and 15 bases separated the two germline ends. Germline lookup yields CDR1 SGHDT and CDR2 YYEEEE. The CDR3 DNA reads as TGTGCCAGCAGTCTTGGCCGTTCGCTCTATGGCTACACCTTC. Translating gives CASSLGRSLYGYTF.

The chain combines TRBV9 with TRBJ2-1; D remains ambiguous. This CDR3 is built from 13 residues. From germline, CDR1 is SGDLS and CDR2 YYNGEE. V was clipped by 4 bases and J by 7 bases, with 12 bases between them. The CDR3 region has the DNA TGTGCCAGCAGCTCTAGAACGGAAAATGAGCAGTTCTTC. This encodes CASSSRTENEQFF.

J is TRBJ1-5 and V is TRBV5-1, with TRBD1 as a possible D gene (5 bases). The V end was cut by 0 bases, the J end by 5 bases, with 12 bases between. CDR1 is SGHRS, CDR2 YFSETQ, per germline. The CDR3 runs to 15 residues. This chain's CDR3 is CASSLGTGLDQPQHF. As DNA, the CDR3 is TGCGCCAGCAGCTTGGGAACAGGTCTGGATCAGCCCCAGCATTTT.

The chain recombines TRBV12-2 with TRBJ1-1; no DNA check was done on the table's D call, TRBD1. TRBV12-2 is a pseudogene. The CDR3 contains 19 residues. CDR3: CASRSSGEIRDRDGSEAFF. CDR3 nucleotide sequence: TGTGCAAGTCGCTCCTCCGGCGAGATACGGGACAGGGATGGATCTGAAGCTTTCTTT.

The chain links TRBV6-5 to TRBJ1-2; D remains unclear. Trimming took 2 bases from V and 0 from J, leaving 10 bases between them. The germline V gene has CDR1 MNHEY and CDR2 SVGAGI. The CDR3 loop spans 15 amino acids. The CDR3 DNA is TGTGCCAGCAGTTACGGCAGAACGACTAACTATGGCTACACCTTC. It specifies CASSYGRTTNYGYTF.

J is TRBJ2-1 and V is TRBV5-1, with 16 nucleotides matching TRBD2. Trimming at V came to 1 base and at J to 6 bases, leaving 10 bases not matched to a gene. Germline values: CDR1 SGHRS, CDR2 YFSETQ. The CDR3 has 19 amino acids. The CDR3 DNA follows: TGCGCCAGCAGCTTGCTGCCCTTGGGACTAGCGGGAGGGCCCAATGAGCAGTTCTTC. Protein: CASSLLPLGLAGGPNEQFF.

CDR3 DNA: TGTGCCAGCAGCTTCCTAGGACACCTCCAAGAGACCCAGTACTTC. Residues: CASSFLGHLQETQYF. V usage is TRBV7-2 and J usage is TRBJ2-5; D perhaps matches TRBD1 (5 bases). In germline, CDR1 is SGHTA, CDR2 FQGNSA. This CDR3 is 15 amino acids long. Trimming took 3 bases from V and 1 from J, leaving 12 bases between them.

The genes are TRBV18 and TRBJ2-7; D possibly corresponds to TRBD1 (5 bases). Germline V gene sequence: CDR1 KGHSH, CDR2 LQKENI. The CDR3 contains 16 residues. V lost 0 bases and J 2 bases, leaving 14 bases between the germline ends. CDR3 sequence reads: CASSPPVDTGTYEQYF. CDR3 DNA sequence: TGTGCCAGCTCACCACCCGTGGACACCGGAACCTACGAGCAGTACTTC. The entire variable domain, with the rest obtained from reference TRBV18 and TRBJ2-7, is as follows: NAGVMQNPRHLVRRRGQEARLRCSPMKGHSHVYWYRQLPEEGLKFMVYLQKENIIDESGMPKERFSAEFPKEGPSILRIQQVVRGDSAAYFCASSPPVDTGTYEQYFGPGTRLTVT.

The rearrangement joins TRBV5-4 to TRBJ2-3; 10 nucleotides align to TRBD1. V was pared by 4 bases and J by 4 bases, with 6 bases of the junction left unmatched. There are 15 residues in the CDR3. Germline assignment: CDR1 SGHNT and CDR2 YYREEE (reference sequence). Here the CDR3 DNA reads TGTGCCAGCAGCGGCGCCGGGACAGGGGCAGATACGCAGTATTTT. This codes for CASSGAGTGADTQYF.

This chain uses TRBV29-1 with TRBJ2-1, with TRBD1 as a possible D gene (7 bases). This CDR3 has 13 amino acids. Trimming removed 6 bases at V and 6 bases at J, with 15 bases between. Germline CDR1 and CDR2: SQVTM and ANQGSEA. CDR3 residues: CSVEGANANEQFF. CDR3 DNA: TGCAGCGTGGAGGGGGCAAATGCCAATGAGCAGTTCTTC.

This rearrangement joins TRBV5-6 to TRBJ2-5; D gene uncertain. V lost 3 bases, J lost 3 bases, and 12 bases lay in between. CDR1 is SGHDT and CDR2 is YYEEEE in the germline V gene. CDR3 size: 14 residues. The CDR3 nucleotides are TGTGCCAGCAGCTCTCGAGGTTATGAAGAGACCCAGTACTTC. Amino acid sequence: CASSSRGYEETQYF.

The chain carries TRBV4-1 and TRBJ2-2, with TRBD2 matching 7 bases. Germline CDR1 MGHRA, CDR2 YSYEKL. V shed 1 base, J shed 6 bases, and the junction held 5 bases outside the gene matches. The CDR3 contains 15 residues. This CDR3 reads CASSQVGLIPGELFF. CDR3 nucleotides: TGCGCCAGCAGCCAAGTGGGACTAATCCCCGGGGAGCTGTTTTTT.

This clone was picked up a small number of times. An end of the junction does not agree with germline; a read error may underlie this. The gene calls are TRBV7-9 and TRBJ1-4; perhaps TRBD1 as D (6 bases). CDR1 SEHNR and CDR2 FQNEAQ come from the germline V gene (reference sequence). The CDR3 contains 16 residues. CDR3 protein: CSSSLAGGTSNEKLFF. The DNA for the CDR3 is TGTTCCAGCAGCTTAGCGGGAGGGACATCAAATGAAAAACTGTTTTTT.

This clone was seen only a few times. V usage is TRBV19 and J usage is TRBJ2-7, with D possibly TRBD1 on 6 matching bases. Germline lookup yields CDR1 LNHDA and CDR2 SQIVND (reference sequence). The ends were cut back, 5 bases at V and 0 bases at J, with 11 bases in the middle. There are 14 residues in the CDR3. CDR3 nucleotides: TGTGCCAGTAGTTTCCAGGGGAGCTCCTACGAGCAGTACTTC. This translates into CASSFQGSSYEQYF.

This chain joins TRBV7-9 and TRBJ1-2, with TRBD1 matching 8 bases. J gave up 6 bases and V 3 bases, and 3 bases lay outside the gene matches. The CDR3 consists of 13 residues. In germline, CDR1 is SEHNR, CDR2 FQNEAQ (reference sequence). DNA of the CDR3: TGTGCCAGCAGCTTTGCAGGGGGCGATGGCTACACCTTC. Amino acids: CASSFAGGDGYTF. Supplemented by reference TRBV7-9 and TRBJ1-2, the full variable domain reads DTGVSQNPRHKITKRGQNVTFRCDPISEHNRLYWYRQTLGQGPEFLTYFQNEAQLEKSRLLSDRFSAERPKGSFSTLEIQRTEQGDSAMYLCASSFAGGDGYTFGSGTRLTVV.

The chain combines TRBV7-9 with TRBJ2-4; maybe TRBD1 (6 bases). The CDR3 has 14 residues. Germline values: CDR1 SEHNR, CDR2 FQNEAQ (reference sequence). Trimming cost V 0 bases and J 5 bases, with 8 bases left between them. This CDR3 is CASSLAGHENIQYF. DNA of the CDR3: TGTGCCAGCAGCTTAGCGGGACATGAAAACATTCAGTACTTC.

To note about this clone: Other nucleotide sequences from this sample produce the same CDR3. This sequence joins TRBV29-1 and TRBJ2-3; 10 bases match TRBD2. The CDR3 is 15 amino acids. Germline V gene lookup returns CDR1 SQVTM and CDR2 ANQGSEA. The ends lost 0 bases at V and 1 base at J; junction bases unmatched: 1. The CDR3 DNA sequence: TGCAGCGTTGAAGACACTAGCGGGGGCACAGATACGCAGTATTTT. Its protein product is CSVEDTSGGTDTQYF.

The rearrangement links TRBV28 to TRBJ2-7; the D is unclear. Germline assignment: CDR1 MDHEN and CDR2 SYDVKM. V shed 5 bases and J shed 2 bases, with 7 bases lying between them. The CDR3 contains 12 residues. CDR3 protein: CASSNGPYEQYF. In DNA, the CDR3 is TGTGCCAGCAGTAACGGTCCCTACGAGCAGTACTTC.